A single T cell receptor beta chain is shown here with its context. The CDR3 is 12 amino acids. In germline, CDR1 is LNHNV, CDR2 YYDKDF (reference sequence). V was clipped by 0 bases and J by 3 bases, with 3 bases between them. The source of the sample is a study of blood T cell repertoires in COVID-19. Study-level information: COVID-19 samples collected from the United States, Italy and Spain covered acute and convalescent phases.

The table came from immunoSEQ multiplex PCR; TCRdb's copy has only in-frame clones and leaves some out. This sample has more than 95,000 clones, with about 91% found just once. The sample was peripheral blood. This sequence originates from a human donor in a cohort sampled during active COVID-19. The V call is TRBV15, the J call TRBJ2-7; no definite D call. The CDR3 spells CATSRDSYEQYF. Written as DNA, the CDR3 is TGTGCCACCAGCAGAGACAGCTACGAGCAGTACTTC.